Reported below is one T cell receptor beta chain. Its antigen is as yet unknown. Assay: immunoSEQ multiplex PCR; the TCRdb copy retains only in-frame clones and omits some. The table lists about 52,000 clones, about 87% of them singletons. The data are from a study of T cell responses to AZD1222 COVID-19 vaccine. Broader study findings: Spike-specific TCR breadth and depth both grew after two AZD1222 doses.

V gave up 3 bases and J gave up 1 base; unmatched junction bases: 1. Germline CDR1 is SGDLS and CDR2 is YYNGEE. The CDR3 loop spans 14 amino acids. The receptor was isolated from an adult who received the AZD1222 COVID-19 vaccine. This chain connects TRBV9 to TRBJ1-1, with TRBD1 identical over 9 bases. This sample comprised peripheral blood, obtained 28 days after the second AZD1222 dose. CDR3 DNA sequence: TGTGCCAGCAGCGCGGACAGGGGGAACACTGAAGCTTTCTTT. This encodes CASSADRGNTEAFF.